A selection of T cell receptor beta chains follows, all from one sample in a study of T cells after yellow fever vaccination. TCRdb re-derived calls from the 5' RACE reads in MiXCR, one entry per CDR3 protein. The sample lists some 550,000 distinct CDR3 sequences; 15% to 20% were seen once. Material: PBMCs, obtained 15 days after the yellow fever booster vaccination. These receptors were collected from a young man who received the YFV17D yellow fever vaccine. Both conserved end residues are part of each CDR3. Fields, in order: D gene, V gene, clone size, J gene, CDR3 protein, CDR3 DNA. D genes are given only for firm matches. Some rows have no size entry. The others give once, few or many, or a class for an expanded clone.

.,TRBV7-2,few,TRBJ1-5,CASSLTGKGQPQHF,TGTGCCAGCAGCTTAACAGGGAAAGGTCAGCCCCAGCATTTT
.,TRBV20-1,.,TRBJ2-7,CSVFPSESIYEQYF,TGCAGTGTGTTCCCTTCGGAGTCCATCTACGAGCAGTACTTC
TRBD1,TRBV7-2,few,TRBJ1-2,CASSLQGRYGYTF,TGTGCCAGCAGCCTACAGGGGCGCTATGGCTACACCTTC
TRBD1,TRBV12-3/TRBV12-4,.,TRBJ1-1,CASSRDRGLTEAFF,TGTGCCAGCAGTAGAGACAGGGGACTGACTGAAGCTTTCTTT
.,TRBV5-1,.,TRBJ2-7,CASSLDPGAYEQYF,TGCGCCAGCAGCTTAGATCCGGGGGCCTACGAGCAGTACTTC
TRBD1,TRBV6-1,few,TRBJ2-1,CASIQGAAQFF,TGTGCCAGCATTCAGGGGGCGGCGCAGTTCTTC
.,TRBV4-1,.,TRBJ2-1,CASSQSWVNYNEQFF,TGCGCCAGCAGCCAATCATGGGTGAACTACAATGAGCAGTTCTTC
TRBD1,TRBV2,few,TRBJ1-1,CASRRTGKDEAFF,TGTGCCAGCAGGAGGACAGGGAAGGATGAAGCTTTCTTT
.,TRBV6-5,.,TRBJ2-1,CASSYFGAGEQFF,TGTGCCAGCAGTTACTTCGGCGCAGGAGAGCAGTTCTTC
.,TRBV29-1,few,TRBJ2-3,CSVEGGSEGIDTQYF,TGCAGCGTTGAAGGGGGTTCTGAGGGTATAGATACGCAGTATTTT
TRBD1,TRBV7-2,once,TRBJ2-5,CASRWTGNQETQYF,TGTGCCAGCAGATGGACAGGAAATCAAGAGACCCAGTACTTC
TRBD2,TRBV6-2/TRBV6-3,few,TRBJ2-1,CASSSLKRGNEQFF,TGTGCCAGCAGTTCTCTCAAGCGGGGGAATGAGCAGTTCTTC
.,TRBV10-3,.,TRBJ2-4,CAIGGADIQYF,TGTGCCATCGGAGGCGCAGACATTCAGTACTTC
.,TRBV20-1,few,TRBJ2-5,CSASPLGGTQYF,TGCAGTGCTTCCCCTCTCGGCGGGACCCAGTACTTC
TRBD2,TRBV20-1,few,TRBJ2-5,CSARDLAGRETQYF,TGCAGTGCTAGAGACCTAGCGGGCCGAGAGACCCAGTACTTC
.,TRBV7-9,few,TRBJ2-1,CASSPRAENNEQFF,TGTGCCAGCAGCCCCCGGGCGGAAAACAATGAGCAGTTCTTC
.,TRBV20-1,many,TRBJ2-3,CSAKVSPITDTQYF,TGCAGTGCGAAGGTGTCTCCGATCACAGATACGCAGTATTTT
.,TRBV20-1,few,TRBJ1-2,CSETLGRF,TGCAGTGAGACACTCGGACGATTC
.,TRBV6-5,.,TRBJ1-2,CASSYTIDYGYTF,TGTGCCAGCAGTTACACTATCGACTATGGCTACACCTTC
.,TRBV7-9,.,TRBJ2-7,CASSLREPYEQYF,TGTGCCAGCAGCTTACGGGAGCCCTACGAGCAGTACTTC
TRBD2,TRBV27,few,TRBJ2-7,CASRLLTSGSRYEQYF,TGTGCCAGCAGACTACTGACTAGCGGGTCTAGATACGAGCAGTACTTC
.,TRBV7-9,.,TRBJ2-5,CASTGLEETQYF,TGTGCCAGCACGGGACTGGAAGAGACCCAGTACTTC
TRBD2,TRBV5-1,.,TRBJ2-1,CASSLGLAGGTYNEQFF,TGCGCCAGCAGCTTAGGACTAGCGGGAGGGACCTACAATGAGCAGTTCTTC
.,TRBV29-1,.,TRBJ2-1,CSVLWASNEQFF,TGCAGCGTCTTGTGGGCCTCGAATGAGCAGTTCTTC
TRBD1,TRBV20-1,.,TRBJ2-3,CSARATGTGLDTQYF,TGCAGTGCTAGAGCCACCGGGACAGGGCTGGATACGCAGTATTTT
TRBD2,TRBV12-3/TRBV12-4,.,TRBJ2-7,CASSARLAGYEQYF,TGTGCCAGCAGTGCAAGACTAGCGGGCTACGAGCAGTACTTC
.,TRBV5-1,few,TRBJ2-1,CASSFGLGWGVF,TGCGCCAGCAGCTTTGGACTGGGTTGGGGAGTTTTC
.,TRBV5-1,few,TRBJ2-1,CASSLGGDLNEQFF,TGCGCCAGCAGCTTGGGGGGAGATCTCAATGAGCAGTTCTTC
.,TRBV20-1,.,TRBJ2-2,CSATGPGGNTGELFF,TGCAGTGCCACGGGACCCGGGGGTAACACCGGGGAGCTGTTTTTT
.,TRBV20-1,many,TRBJ1-1,CSARVREAFF,TGCAGTGCTAGAGTCCGCGAAGCTTTCTTT
.,TRBV5-1,.,TRBJ1-4,CASKYGGANEKLFF,TGCGCCAGCAAATACGGCGGGGCTAATGAAAAACTGTTTTTT
TRBD2,TRBV7-2,.,TRBJ2-1,CASSLAGLAGGASYNEQFF,TGTGCCAGCAGCTTAGCCGGTCTAGCGGGAGGGGCGTCCTACAATGAGCAGTTCTTC
.,TRBV12-3/TRBV12-4,many,TRBJ2-1,CASSFSESAKFF,TGTGCCAGCAGTTTTTCAGAATCGGCGAAGTTCTTC